Below are 31 T cell receptor beta chains sequenced from a single sample in a study of blood T cell repertoires in COVID-19. This table comes from immunoSEQ multiplex PCR, and its TCRdb copy is limited to in-frame clones, with some not included. The table has 85,000 to 90,000 clones, 80% seen once. The sequenced material came from peripheral blood. Source of these receptors: a woman aged 80 or older with active or convalescent COVID-19.

The chain carries TRBV19 and TRBJ2-7; a possible D gene is TRBD2 (6 bases). The CDR3 is 14 amino acids. Looked up from germline, CDR1 is LNHDA and CDR2 is SQIVND (reference sequence). Trimming left V 4 bases short and J 1 base short, with 11 bases between. DNA of the CDR3: TGTGCCAGTAGTACTAAGGGACTTTCCTACGAGCAGTACTTC. Amino acids: CASSTKGLSYEQYF.

The rearrangement uses TRBV2 and TRBJ2-2; 9 bases map to TRBD2. The V segment lost 7 bases and the J segment 1 base; nucleotides outside the gene matches: 4. Germline loops: CDR1 SNHLY, CDR2 FYNNEI. CDR3 size: 15 residues. This CDR3 reads CASIISGGNTGELFF. The CDR3 DNA reads as TGTGCCAGCATCATTAGCGGGGGGAACACCGGGGAGCTGTTTTTT. Full variable domain (missing parts from reference TRBV2 and TRBJ2-2): EPEVTQTPSHQVTQMGQEVILRCVPISNHLYFYWYRQILGQKVEFLVSFYNNEISEKSEIFDDQFSVERPDGSNFTLKIRSTKLEDSAMYFCASIISGGNTGELFFGEGSRLTVL.

This clone was counted a few times. The J gene is TRBJ2-2, the V gene TRBV30, with D possibly TRBD2 on 6 matching bases. V was pared by 4 bases and J by 7 bases, with 16 bases between. The CDR3 has 14 amino acids. Germline loops: CDR1 GTSNPN, CDR2 SVGIG (reference sequence). The CDR3 spells CAWTDVGGVGELFF. The DNA for the CDR3 is TGTGCCTGGACTGATGTCGGCGGGGTCGGGGAGCTGTTTTTT.

This clone was recorded only once. The rearrangement uses TRBV5-1 and TRBJ1-4, with 8 bases matching TRBD1. V was pared by 1 base and J by 7 bases, with 9 bases of the junction left unmatched. CDR1 is SGHRS, CDR2 YFSETQ, per germline. The CDR3 extends over 16 amino acids. The CDR3 DNA sequence: TGCGCCAGCAGCTTGAGTCCAGGGGGCAAAGGTGAAAAACTGTTTTTT. Translation gives CASSLSPGGKGEKLFF.

In DNA form, the CDR3 reads TGTGCCAGCAGCTTAGAACAGGGAGTAGGTCTCCTCCACTTT. It translates to CASSLEQGVGLLHF. V usage is TRBV7-2 and J usage is TRBJ1-6; TRBD1 is a possible D gene (6 bases). Germline V gene lookup returns CDR1 SGHTA and CDR2 FQGNSA. The CDR3 has 14 residues. V gave up 1 base and J gave up 15 bases, with 16 bases separating them. Looking up the rest from reference TRBV7-2 and TRBJ1-6 gives the full variable domain: GAGVSQSPSNKVTEKGKDVELRCDPISGHTALYWYRQSLGQGLEFLIYFQGNSAPDKSGLPSDRFSAERTGGSVSTLTIQRTQQEDSAVYLCASSLEQGVGLLHFGNGTRLTVT.

This clone has a single count. The chain carries TRBV6-5 and TRBJ2-2; 11 bases are shared with TRBD2. The CDR3 totals 13 residues. The V segment lost 6 bases and the J segment 7 bases; nucleotides outside the gene matches: 1. CDR1 is MNHEY, CDR2 SVGAGI, per germline. The CDR3 DNA reads as TGTGCCAGCAGAGGGACTAGCGGCGGGGAGCTGTTTTTT. Translation gives CASRGTSGGELFF.

This clone was detected a few times. The genes are TRBV7-3 and TRBJ2-1; 9 bases agree with TRBD2. After removal of 0 bases from V and 3 bases from J, the junction contained 0 bases not matched to a gene. CDR3 length: 15 amino acids. CDR1 and CDR2 from the germline V gene are SGHTA and FQGTGA. CDR3 nucleotide sequence: TGTGCCAGCAGCTTAACTAGCGGGGGCTACAATGAGCAGTTCTTC. This encodes CASSLTSGGYNEQFF.

This clone was seen once. The rearrangement uses TRBV7-2 and TRBJ2-1; 9 nucleotides agree with TRBD2. Germline values: CDR1 SGHTA, CDR2 FQGNSA. CDR3 length: 15 residues. V lost 5 bases, J lost 2 bases, and 4 bases stayed unmatched. The DNA for the CDR3 is TGTGCCAGCAGCCCACGCGGGGGGGCCTACAATGAGCAGTTCTTC. Translating gives CASSPRGGAYNEQFF.

This chain links TRBV18 with TRBJ2-1, with 8 bases fitting TRBD2. V lost 5 bases, J lost 0 bases, and 3 bases stayed unmatched. The germline V gene has CDR1 KGHSH and CDR2 LQKENI. The CDR3 totals 15 residues. DNA for the CDR3: TGTGCCAGCTCATCCGGGACTAGCTCCTACAATGAGCAGTTCTTC. Encoded protein: CASSSGTSSYNEQFF.

The gene calls are TRBV7-9 and TRBJ2-2; D is perhaps TRBD2 (7 bases). In germline, CDR1 is SEHNR, CDR2 FQNEAQ (reference sequence). V lost 4 bases and J lost 7, with 16 bases in between. The CDR3 contains 15 residues. The CDR3 loop reads CASSWTGGYVGELFF. The DNA of the CDR3 is TGTGCCAGCAGCTGGACGGGGGGCTATGTCGGGGAGCTGTTTTTT.

The gene calls are TRBV5-1 and TRBJ2-5; a possible D gene is TRBD2 (6 bases). V shed 5 bases and J shed 1 base, with 12 bases lying between them. Germline CDR1 is SGHRS and CDR2 is YFSETQ. This CDR3 is 14 amino acids long. In DNA form, the CDR3 reads TGCGCCAGCAGTACGGGAGAGCTCCAAGAGACCCAGTACTTC. This sequence encodes CASSTGELQETQYF.

This sequence joins TRBV11-2 and TRBJ2-1, with 7 bases fitting TRBD2. CDR1 is SGHAT, CDR2 FQNNGV, per germline. Trimming removed 2 bases from V and 6 bases from J; junction bases left unmatched: 4. This CDR3 is 14 amino acids long. CDR3 DNA sequence: TGTGCCAGCAGCTTATCCGCGGGAGTCAATGAGCAGTTCTTC. Translation gives CASSLSAGVNEQFF. The complete variable domain, with remaining parts taken from reference TRBV11-2 and TRBJ2-1, reads EAGVAQSPRYKIIEKRQSVAFWCNPISGHATLYWYQQILGQGPKLLIQFQNNGVVDDSQLPKDRFSAERLKGVDSTLKIQPAKLEDSAVYLCASSLSAGVNEQFFGPGTRLTVL.

The chain links TRBV5-1 to TRBJ2-5; TRBD2 might be the D (6 bases). CDR3 length: 14 residues. With 4 bases removed from V and 5 bases from J, the gap between germline ends came to 15 bases. From germline, CDR1 is SGHRS and CDR2 YFSETQ. CDR3 in DNA: TGCGCCAGCAGCCGTTCGGGAGCCCTGGAGACCCAGTACTTC. It is translated as CASSRSGALETQYF. The whole variable domain, remainder taken from reference TRBV5-1 and TRBJ2-5, is KAGVTQTPRYLIKTRGQQVTLSCSPISGHRSVSWYQQTPGQGLQFLFEYFSETQRNKGNFPGRFSGRQFSNSRSEMNVSTLELGDSALYLCASSRSGALETQYFGPGTRLLVL.

The rearrangement uses TRBV7-2 and TRBJ2-2, with a tentative D call TRBD2 (6 bases). Trimming cost V 3 bases and J 4 bases, with 12 bases left between them. Per germline, CDR1 SGHTA and CDR2 FQGNSA. The CDR3 runs 15 residues. CDR3 sequence reads: CASSLSGLTTGELFF. The CDR3 nucleotides read TGTGCCAGCAGCTTGAGCGGGTTAACCACCGGGGAGCTGTTTTTT.

The chain employs TRBV18 and TRBJ1-4; TRBD1 matches 7 bases. Trimming removed 3 bases from V and 4 bases from J; junction bases left unmatched: 2. The CDR3 runs 14 residues. Germline CDR1 KGHSH, CDR2 LQKENI. CDR3 nucleotides: TGTGCCAGCTCACCCCGGGACAGTAATGAAAAACTGTTTTTT. Translating gives CASSPRDSNEKLFF.

The genes are TRBV29-1 and TRBJ1-4; D unclear. The CDR3 contains 13 residues. Trimming removed 4 bases at V and 3 bases at J, with 9 bases between. Germline loops: CDR1 SQVTM, CDR2 ANQGSEA. The CDR3 nucleotides are TGCAGCGTTGTTGGGCGGGCTAATGAAAAACTGTTTTTT. Translated, it gives CSVVGRANEKLFF.

This chain connects TRBV28 to TRBJ1-2, with a tentative D call TRBD1 (5 bases). The germline CDR1 and CDR2 sequences are MDHEN and SYDVKM. V was cut by 2 bases and J by 3 bases, with 13 bases left in between. This CDR3 spans 15 amino acids. The CDR3 spells CASSLLLGGDYGYTF. The CDR3 DNA is TGTGCCAGCAGTTTACTTCTGGGAGGGGACTATGGCTACACCTTC.

The CDR3 DNA follows: TGTGCCAGCAGCACCCGCCCCGGGGACAGGGCGGGCGGGGAGCTGTTTTTT. The encoded protein is CASSTRPGDRAGGELFF. The chain carries TRBV9 and TRBJ2-2, with 9 bases lining up with TRBD1. The germline V gene encodes CDR1 SGDLS and CDR2 YYNGEE. The length of the CDR3 is 17 residues. V shed 4 bases, J shed 7 bases, and the junction held 14 bases outside the gene matches.

The chain joins TRBV19 to TRBJ2-7, with a tentative D call TRBD1 (6 bases). The CDR3 has 14 amino acids. The V end lost 2 bases, the J end lost 1 base, and 9 bases lay between the germline ends. Germline-derived CDR1 and CDR2 are LNHDA and SQIVND (reference sequence). Here the CDR3 reads CASSIWGRSYEQYF. As DNA, the CDR3 is TGTGCCAGTAGTATATGGGGGCGGTCCTACGAGCAGTACTTC.

The genes are TRBV6-5 and TRBJ1-3, with D unclear. V gave up 0 bases and J gave up 4 bases, with 13 bases separating them. The CDR3 runs to 16 residues. Germline assignment: CDR1 MNHEY and CDR2 SVGAGI. CDR3 coding DNA: TGTGCCAGCAGTTACTCGTCCCCGGGTCAAGGAAACACCATATATTTT. This gives the protein CASSYSSPGQGNTIYF.

The chain combines TRBV5-6 with TRBJ1-4; 12 bases match TRBD1. The J segment lost 2 bases and the V segment lost 4 bases, leaving 6 bases of the junction unmatched. There are 17 residues in the CDR3. Germline CDR1 and CDR2: SGHDT and YYEEEE. The CDR3 DNA is TGTGCCAGCAGCCAGGGGACAGGGGGCCTCACTAATGAAAAACTGTTTTTT. Translation: CASSQGTGGLTNEKLFF.

V and J are TRBV10-3 and TRBJ1-3, with no clear D. Between the trimmed V and J ends, which lost 7 bases and 0 bases, there was a span of 10 bases. The germline CDR1 and CDR2 sequences are ENHRY and SYGVKD. The CDR3 extends over 14 amino acids. CDR3 DNA: TGTGCCATCACGGGTTTGGGCTCTGGAAACACCATATATTTT. Amino acid sequence: CAITGLGSGNTIYF.

The rearrangement links TRBV18 to TRBJ2-1; 7 nucleotides match TRBD2. The ends lost 2 bases at V and 3 bases at J; junction bases unmatched: 7. This CDR3 is 16 amino acids long. Per germline, CDR1 KGHSH and CDR2 LQKENI. The CDR3 region has the DNA TGTGCCAGCTCACCATTACCTAGCGGACACTACAATGAGCAGTTCTTC. Translated: CASSPLPSGHYNEQFF.

The V gene is TRBV4-2, the J gene TRBJ2-1; 10 bases line up with TRBD2. Per the germline V gene, CDR1 is LGHNA and CDR2 is YNFKEQ. The CDR3 is made up of 15 amino acids. Unmatched junction bases numbered 1, after V lost 0 bases and J lost 5 bases. CDR3 nucleotides: TGTGCCAGCAGCCAAGAACTAGCGGGGAACAATGAGCAGTTCTTC. This gives the protein CASSQELAGNNEQFF.

The chain joins TRBV9 to TRBJ2-7, with 9 bases that match TRBD1. The J segment lost 3 bases and the V segment lost 2 bases, leaving 6 bases of the junction unmatched. The CDR3 has 15 residues. Germline lookup yields CDR1 SGDLS and CDR2 YYNGEE. The CDR3 DNA sequence: TGTGCCAGCAGCGTTGGAATGGGACAGGGCTACGAGCAGTACTTC. This gives the protein CASSVGMGQGYEQYF.

A remark on this clone: The same CDR3 also results from other DNA sequences found in this sample. The rearrangement uses TRBV7-8 and TRBJ2-3; 12 bases line up with TRBD2. The germline V gene has CDR1 SGHVS and CDR2 FQNEAQ. The length of the CDR3 is 17 residues. The V segment lost 1 base and the J segment 4 bases; nucleotides outside the gene matches: 6. This chain's CDR3 is CASSLGLAGGWPDTQYF. CDR3 DNA sequence: TGTGCCAGCAGCTTAGGGCTAGCGGGGGGGTGGCCAGATACGCAGTATTTT.

The chain recombines TRBV6-5 with TRBJ2-4, with 8 bases fitting TRBD1. Germline V gives CDR1 MNHEY, CDR2 SVGAGI. Trimming took 2 bases from V and 6 from J; bases not matched to a gene: 6. The CDR3 runs to 15 residues. The CDR3 nucleotides are TGTGCCAGCAGTTACCACGACAGGGGAATAAACATTCAGTACTTC. This codes for CASSYHDRGINIQYF.

This clone was observed once. The chain links TRBV29-1 to TRBJ1-1; tentative D call: TRBD1 (5 bases). This CDR3 is 12 amino acids long. Germline CDR1 is SQVTM and CDR2 is ANQGSEA. V was clipped by 7 bases and J by 3 bases, with 12 bases between them. CDR3 in amino acids: CSAKPGDTEAFF. The CDR3 coding sequence is TGCAGCGCCAAGCCGGGGGACACTGAAGCTTTCTTT.

Only one count was recorded for this clone. The chain carries TRBV2 and TRBJ1-6, with D perhaps matching TRBD1 (5 bases). The germline gives CDR1 SNHLY, CDR2 FYNNEI. With 8 bases removed from V and 10 bases from J, the gap between germline ends came to 15 bases. This CDR3 has 13 residues. DNA for the CDR3: TGTGCCAGCCGGGGGGTAGGCTCCTCACCCCTCCACTTT. Its translation: CASRGVGSSPLHF.

This chain links TRBV10-3 with TRBJ2-1; 12 nucleotides match TRBD1. The germline V gene has CDR1 ENHRY and CDR2 SYGVKD. The CDR3 consists of 15 residues. The V and J ends lost 8 bases and 5 bases, in that order; junction bases with no gene match: 7. This CDR3 reads CAIAKGQGADNEQFF. The CDR3 region has the DNA TGTGCCATCGCCAAGGGACAGGGGGCAGACAATGAGCAGTTCTTC.

This clone has at least ten counts. This sequence joins TRBV5-4 and TRBJ2-3; D call uncertain. The length of the CDR3 is 16 residues. The germline V gene encodes CDR1 SGHNT and CDR2 YYREEE (reference sequence). Trimming removed 0 bases from V and 10 bases from J, with 21 bases in between. CDR3 nucleotides: TGTGCCAGCAGCTTGGACCCGTGGATGGGTGAGGAACCGCAGTATTTT. It encodes CASSLDPWMGEEPQYF.